This entry lists 27 T cell receptor beta chains sequenced from one sample in a study of T-cell memory formation after mild COVID-19. TCRdb ran MiXCR on the 5' RACE reads and lists one entry per CDR3 protein. The sample shows 400,000 to 500,000 distinct CDR3 sequences, 24% of them seen only once. The sequencing sample was made of PBMCs or a T cell subset sorted from them (not recorded which). The origin of the receptors is an adult woman who had mild COVID-19 (a few samples of this study predate the infection). Cell type and time point are not known.

This clonotype was counted only a few times. The rearrangement uses TRBV5-4 and TRBJ2-7, with 9 bases lining up with TRBD1. Looked up from germline, CDR1 is SGHNT and CDR2 is YYREEE (reference sequence). Trimming removed 5 bases from V and 2 bases from J; junction bases left unmatched: 5. This CDR3 has 14 amino acids. The CDR3 DNA is TGTGCCAGCAGGCCGGGACAGGGTACCTACGAGCAGTACTTC. Amino acid sequence: CASRPGQGTYEQYF.

V gene TRBV4-1 combines with J gene TRBJ1-1; D is possibly TRBD1 (5 bases). CDR1 MGHRA and CDR2 YSYEKL come from the germline V gene. V was shortened by 4 bases and J by 1 base, with 13 bases between the two germline ends. The CDR3 extends over 15 amino acids. Here the CDR3 DNA reads TGCGCCAGCAGCCCGCCCCTTAGGGGGAACACTGAAGCTTTCTTT. Its translation: CASSPPLRGNTEAFF.

This clonotype was detected only a few times. This sequence joins TRBV12-3 or TRBV12-4 and TRBJ1-2; 7 positions agree with TRBD1. Trimming took 6 bases from V and 4 from J; bases not matched to a gene: 8. CDR3 size: 14 residues. The CDR3 loop is CASSSAGQAYGYTF. The CDR3 DNA is TGTGCCAGCAGCTCTGCCGGACAGGCCTATGGCTACACCTTC.

This chain uses TRBV20-1 with TRBJ2-7, with a tentative D call TRBD1 (6 bases). The CDR3 contains 14 residues. Trimming removed 0 bases from V and 3 bases from J, with 12 bases in between. The germline V gene encodes CDR1 DFQATT and CDR2 SNEGSKA (reference sequence). CDR3 residues: CSARETGGGYEQYF. The CDR3 coding sequence is TGCAGTGCTAGAGAAACTGGGGGCGGCTACGAGCAGTACTTC.

The genes are TRBV9 and TRBJ1-2; D might be TRBD1 (5 bases). The CDR3 is made up of 16 amino acids. CDR1 and CDR2 (germline): SGDLS, YYNGEE. The V gene lost 3 bases and the J gene lost 6 bases, with 21 bases spanning the gap. In DNA, the CDR3 is TGTGCCAGCAGCGCATCGGAAGCCAGGGTCCTCGATGGCTACACCTTC. Translating gives CASSASEARVLDGYTF.

This clonotype was observed a handful of times. V and J are TRBV11-3 and TRBJ2-1; no reliable D call. The V and J ends lost 1 base and 7 bases respectively, with 8 bases between them. The length of the CDR3 is 13 residues. Germline lookup yields CDR1 SGHNT and CDR2 YENEEA. The CDR3 reads CASSLVSANEQFF. CDR3 nucleotides: TGTGCCAGCAGCTTAGTTTCAGCGAATGAGCAGTTCTTC.

This clonotype was observed a few times. The V and J genes are TRBV10-2 and TRBJ2-7; D unresolved. Germline CDR1 reads WSHSY; CDR2 reads SAAADI. The CDR3 spans 13 residues. Trimming shortened V by 8 bases and J by 6 bases, and 17 bases separated the two germline ends. CDR3 bases: TGCGCCAGCCATCATACTAACTGGGGCGAGCAGTACTTC. Encoded protein: CASHHTNWGEQYF.

Only a few counts were recorded for this clonotype. The chain has TRBV5-5 and TRBJ2-2; no definite D call. Germline CDR1 and CDR2: SGHKS and YYEKEE (reference sequence). The V end lost 0 bases, the J end lost 4 bases, and 10 bases lay between the germline ends. There are 15 residues in the CDR3. DNA for the CDR3: TGTGCCAGCAGCTTGGCCGTCTTCGGCACCGGGGAGCTGTTTTTT. This encodes CASSLAVFGTGELFF.

There are a few counts of this clonotype. V gene TRBV6-2 or TRBV6-3 combines with J gene TRBJ2-1; D unclear. Germline V CDR1 and CDR2: MNHEY, SVGEGT. Trimming stripped 2 bases from V and 7 bases from J, with 9 bases between. The CDR3 is made up of 13 amino acids. The CDR3 loop is CASSYGPKNEQFF. The CDR3 coding sequence is TGTGCCAGCAGTTACGGGCCTAAGAATGAGCAGTTCTTC.

A few counts support this clonotype. The V call is TRBV5-6, the J call TRBJ2-2; TRBD2 is a possible D gene (5 bases). CDR1 is SGHDT, CDR2 YYEEEE, per germline. Trimming pared 1 base from V and 7 bases from J, leaving 8 bases between. The CDR3 spans 13 residues. The DNA of the CDR3 is TGTGCCAGCAGCTTGAGACTAAGCGGGGAGCTGTTTTTT. Amino acid sequence: CASSLRLSGELFF.

V is TRBV15 and J is TRBJ1-5; D might be TRBD1 (5 bases). This CDR3 is built from 15 residues. Deletions cut 1 base from V and 6 bases from J, with 13 bases between. Germline V CDR1 and CDR2: LNHNV, YYDKDF (reference sequence). CDR3 sequence (DNA): TGTGCCACCAGCAGAGGTTTGGGGGTCCCTCAGCCCCAGCATTTT. It encodes CATSRGLGVPQPQHF.

There are a few counts of this clonotype. V is TRBV18 and J is TRBJ2-5; 7 bases agree with TRBD2. V was clipped by 6 bases and J by 1 base; unmatched bases: 8. This CDR3 spans 15 amino acids. Germline V gene sequence: CDR1 KGHSH, CDR2 LQKENI. The DNA for the CDR3 is TGTGCCAGCTCCCTCGGAGCGGGGAGCCAAGAGACCCAGTACTTC. This gives the protein CASSLGAGSQETQYF. Based on the CDR3 plus reference TRBV18 and TRBJ2-5, the full variable domain is NAGVMQNPRHLVRRRGQEARLRCSPMKGHSHVYWYRQLPEEGLKFMVYLQKENIIDESGMPKERFSAEFPKEGPSILRIQQVVRGDSAAYFCASSLGAGSQETQYFGPGTRLLVL.

V usage is TRBV25-1 and J usage is TRBJ2-1; D unresolved. CDR3 length: 14 residues. The ends were cut back, 3 bases at V and 6 bases at J, with 12 bases in the middle. Germline V lookup: CDR1 MGHDK, CDR2 SYGVNS. The DNA of the CDR3 is TGTGCCAGCAGTGATCATAGGAAGGTCAATGAGCAGTTCTTC. Amino acids: CASSDHRKVNEQFF.

J is TRBJ2-7 and V is TRBV11-3; D is uncertain. Trimming removed 5 bases from V and 2 bases from J, with 10 bases in between. CDR3 length: 13 residues. Germline V gene data show CDR1 as SGHNT and CDR2 as YENEEA. CDR3 sequence (DNA): TGTGCCAGCAGCCCACGGGTCGCCTACGAGCAGTACTTC. It codes for CASSPRVAYEQYF.

In this sample, this clonotype turned up a few times. The chain joins TRBV20-1 to TRBJ2-7; D not resolved. This CDR3 comprises 13 residues. The germline V gene encodes CDR1 DFQATT and CDR2 SNEGSKA (reference sequence). V was trimmed by 3 bases and J by 3 bases, leaving 12 bases between them. Here the CDR3 reads CSASPSHYYEQYF. CDR3 bases: TGCAGTGCTAGTCCTTCTCATTACTACGAGCAGTACTTC.

This clonotype was recorded many times. The chain combines TRBV24-1 with TRBJ2-2; 8 bases line up with TRBD2. The germline gives CDR1 KGHDR, CDR2 SFDVKD. With V trimmed by 0 bases and J by 4 bases, 9 bases remained unmatched. The CDR3 runs 18 residues. The CDR3 coding sequence is TGTGCCACCAGTGATTTGCGGTCAGCGGGAGTAGGCACCGGGGAGCTGTTTTTT. Protein: CATSDLRSAGVGTGELFF.

V usage is TRBV9 and J usage is TRBJ2-7; D is perhaps TRBD1 or TRBD2 (5 bases each). CDR1 SGDLS and CDR2 YYNGEE come from the germline V gene. The V and J ends lost 4 bases and 0 bases respectively, with 14 bases between them. CDR3 length equals 15 residues. CDR3 residues: CASSRGPVSSYEQYF. The CDR3 DNA is TGTGCCAGCAGCCGGGGACCGGTGAGCTCCTACGAGCAGTACTTC.

The chain links TRBV4-1 to TRBJ2-7; TRBD1 is a possible D gene (6 bases). Trimming stripped 3 bases from V and 5 bases from J, with 14 bases between. The CDR3 spans 14 residues. Germline lookup yields CDR1 MGHRA and CDR2 YSYEKL. The CDR3 DNA follows: TGCGCCAGCAGCCAGCCTGGACAGTTCAACGAGCAGTACTTC. Amino acid sequence: CASSQPGQFNEQYF.

There are a few counts of this clonotype. This chain joins TRBV6-1 and TRBJ2-6; D is uncertain. The CDR3 length is 18 residues. Germline V CDR1 and CDR2: MNHNS, SASEGT. The V gene lost 2 bases and the J gene lost 0 bases, with 14 bases spanning the gap. CDR3 protein: CASSEPPAYSSGANVLTF. Here the CDR3 DNA reads TGTGCCAGCAGTGAACCCCCAGCCTACAGCTCTGGGGCCAACGTCCTGACTTTC.

The CDR3 region has the DNA TGTGCCAGCAGTCCCCAGGGAGGGAATTCACCCCTCCACTTT. This translates into CASSPQGGNSPLHF. This rearrangement joins TRBV6-5 to TRBJ1-6, with D perhaps TRBD1 (5 bases). The germline CDR1 and CDR2 sequences are MNHEY and SVGAGI. The CDR3 length is 14 residues. Trimming stripped 5 bases from V and 7 bases from J, with 12 bases between.

This clonotype has just a few counts. The chain carries TRBV9 and TRBJ2-7; D is perhaps TRBD2 (5 bases). Trimming pared 0 bases from V and 7 bases from J, leaving 8 bases between. This CDR3 contains 12 residues. Germline CDR1 and CDR2: SGDLS and YYNGEE. The CDR3: CASSVATGEQYF. Here the CDR3 DNA reads TGTGCCAGCAGCGTAGCTACGGGAGAGCAGTACTTC.

The chain combines TRBV4-2 with TRBJ2-7; 12 bases line up with TRBD2. CDR1 is LGHNA, CDR2 YNFKEQ, per germline. The CDR3 length is 18 residues. Trimming cost V 1 base and J 2 bases; bases outside gene matches: 9. Here the CDR3 reads CASSQAPSLAGGAYEQYF. The CDR3 nucleotides are TGTGCCAGCAGCCAAGCCCCGTCACTAGCGGGAGGAGCCTACGAGCAGTACTTC.

The chain couples TRBV11-2 to TRBJ2-1; TRBD2 aligns across 14 bases. The germline V gene encodes CDR1 SGHAT and CDR2 FQNNGV. The CDR3 loop spans 15 amino acids. Trimming took 5 bases from V and 8 from J; bases not matched to a gene: 5. DNA for the CDR3: TGTGCCAGCAGCCCAAGACTAGCGGGAGGGCATGAGCAGTTCTTC. It specifies CASSPRLAGGHEQFF.

This clonotype was seen only a few times. This sequence joins TRBV7-2 and TRBJ2-7, with 7 nucleotides matching TRBD2. CDR1 and CDR2 (germline): SGHTA, FQGNSA. The CDR3 is 14 amino acids. Trimming cost V 10 bases and J 4 bases; bases outside gene matches: 13. The CDR3 sequence: CATKSGALKYEQYF. The CDR3 DNA reads as TGTGCCACTAAGAGCGGGGCCTTAAAATACGAGCAGTACTTC.

This clonotype appeared many times. V and J are TRBV20-1 and TRBJ2-1; TRBD2 might be the D (6 bases). CDR3 length equals 14 residues. CDR1 and CDR2 from the germline V gene are DFQATT and SNEGSKA (reference sequence). V was pared by 7 bases and J by 3 bases, with 16 bases between. CDR3 bases: TGCAGTGTCTCTCTAGCGAATATCTACAATGAGCAGTTCTTC. Encoded protein: CSVSLANIYNEQFF.

The genes are TRBV5-4 and TRBJ2-5; D gene uncertain. This CDR3 has 14 amino acids. V was cut by 0 bases and J by 1 base, with 7 bases left in between. The V gene's germline CDR1 is SGHNT and CDR2 YYREEE (reference sequence). The CDR3 is CASSLAVLQETQYF. The CDR3 DNA reads as TGTGCCAGCAGCTTGGCTGTGCTCCAAGAGACCCAGTACTTC.

This clonotype appeared a few times. The rearrangement joins TRBV11-3 to TRBJ2-5, with 9 bases fitting TRBD1. Germline V lookup: CDR1 SGHNT, CDR2 YENEEA. The J segment lost 4 bases and the V segment lost 6 bases, leaving 9 bases of the junction unmatched. The CDR3 has 15 residues. The DNA of the CDR3 is TGTGCCAGCAGACCAATTGGGACAGGGAGAGAGACCCAGTACTTC. Its protein product is CASRPIGTGRETQYF.